This T cell receptor beta chain originates from a study of PD-L1 blockade in urothelial cancer. Noted time point: peripheral blood 6 weeks after treatment start. This clone was seen a few times. Its target is not known. Assay: immunoSEQ multiplex PCR; the TCRdb copy retains only in-frame clones and omits some. The table includes about 51,000 clones, more than 75% detected once. CDR1 MNHNY and CDR2 SVGAGI come from the germline V gene (reference sequence). The V and J ends lost 0 bases and 2 bases respectively, with 5 bases between them. This CDR3 spans 13 amino acids. Overall study findings and caveats: Below-median pretreatment blood TCR clonality was a predictor of better survival.

The TCR comes from a man in his fifties or sixties with urothelial cancer. The input for sequencing was PBMCs, taken around atezolizumab (anti-PD-L1) treatment. The chain joins TRBV6-6 to TRBJ2-7; D is uncertain. DNA of the CDR3: TGTGCCAGCAGTTACTCTGACACCTACGAGCAGTACTTC. Its protein is CASSYSDTYEQYF.